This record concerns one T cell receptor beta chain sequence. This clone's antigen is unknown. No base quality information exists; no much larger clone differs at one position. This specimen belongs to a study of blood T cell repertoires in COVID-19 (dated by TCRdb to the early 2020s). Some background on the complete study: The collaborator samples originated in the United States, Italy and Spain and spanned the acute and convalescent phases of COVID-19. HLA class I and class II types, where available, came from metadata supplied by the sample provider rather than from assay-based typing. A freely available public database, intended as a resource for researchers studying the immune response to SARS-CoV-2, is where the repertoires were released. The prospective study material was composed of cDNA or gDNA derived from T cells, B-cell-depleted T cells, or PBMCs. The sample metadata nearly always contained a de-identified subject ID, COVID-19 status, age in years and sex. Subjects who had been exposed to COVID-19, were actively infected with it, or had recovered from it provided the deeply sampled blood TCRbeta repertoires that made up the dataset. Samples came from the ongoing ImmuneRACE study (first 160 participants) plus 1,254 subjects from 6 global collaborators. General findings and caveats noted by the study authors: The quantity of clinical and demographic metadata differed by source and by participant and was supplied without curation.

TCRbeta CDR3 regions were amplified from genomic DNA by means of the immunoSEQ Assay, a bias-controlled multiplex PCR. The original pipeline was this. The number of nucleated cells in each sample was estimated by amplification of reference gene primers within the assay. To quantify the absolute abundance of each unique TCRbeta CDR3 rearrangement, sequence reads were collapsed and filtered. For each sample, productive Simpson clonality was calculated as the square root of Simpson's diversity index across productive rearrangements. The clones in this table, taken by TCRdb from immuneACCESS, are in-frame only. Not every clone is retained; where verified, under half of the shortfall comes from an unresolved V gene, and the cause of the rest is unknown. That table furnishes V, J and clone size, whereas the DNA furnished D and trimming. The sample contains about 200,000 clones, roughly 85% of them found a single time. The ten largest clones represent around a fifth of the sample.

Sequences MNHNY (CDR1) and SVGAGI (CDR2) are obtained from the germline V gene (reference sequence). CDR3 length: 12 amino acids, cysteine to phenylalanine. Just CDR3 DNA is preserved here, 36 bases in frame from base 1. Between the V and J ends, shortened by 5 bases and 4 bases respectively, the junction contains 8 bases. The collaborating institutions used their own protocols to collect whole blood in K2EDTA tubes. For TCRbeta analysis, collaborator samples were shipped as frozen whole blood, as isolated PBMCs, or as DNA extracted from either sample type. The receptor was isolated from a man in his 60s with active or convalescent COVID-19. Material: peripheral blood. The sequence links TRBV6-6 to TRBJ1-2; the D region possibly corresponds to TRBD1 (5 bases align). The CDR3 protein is CASSQGLYGYTF. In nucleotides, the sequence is TGTGCCAGCAGTCAGGGACTCTATGGCTACACCTTC.